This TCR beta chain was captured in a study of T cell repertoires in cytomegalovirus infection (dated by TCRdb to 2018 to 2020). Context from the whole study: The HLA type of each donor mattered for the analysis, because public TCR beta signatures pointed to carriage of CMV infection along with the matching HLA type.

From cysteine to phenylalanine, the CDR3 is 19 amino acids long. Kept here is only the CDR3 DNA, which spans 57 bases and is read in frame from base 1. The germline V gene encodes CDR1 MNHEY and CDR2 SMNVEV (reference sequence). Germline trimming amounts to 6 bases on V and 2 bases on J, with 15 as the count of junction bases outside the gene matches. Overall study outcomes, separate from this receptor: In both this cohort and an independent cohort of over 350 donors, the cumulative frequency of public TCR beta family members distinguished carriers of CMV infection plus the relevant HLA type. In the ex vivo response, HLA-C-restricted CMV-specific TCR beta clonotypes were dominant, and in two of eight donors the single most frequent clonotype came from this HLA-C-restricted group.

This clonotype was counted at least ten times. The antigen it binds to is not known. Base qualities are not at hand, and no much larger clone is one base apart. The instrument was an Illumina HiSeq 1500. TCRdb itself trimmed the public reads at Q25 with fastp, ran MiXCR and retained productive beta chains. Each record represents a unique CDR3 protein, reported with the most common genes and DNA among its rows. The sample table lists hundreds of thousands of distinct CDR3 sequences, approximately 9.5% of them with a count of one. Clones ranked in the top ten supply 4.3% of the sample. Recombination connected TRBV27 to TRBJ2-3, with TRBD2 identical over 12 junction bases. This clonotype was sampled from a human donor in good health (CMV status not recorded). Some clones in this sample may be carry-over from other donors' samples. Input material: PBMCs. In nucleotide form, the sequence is TGTGCCAGCAGCCCACCTGGGGGACTAGCGGGCCTATTCACAGATACGCAGTATTTT. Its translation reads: CASSPPGGLAGLFTDTQYF.